Detailed here is one TCR beta chain. Its antigen is as yet unknown. This specimen belongs to a study of Ad26.COV2.S vaccination and SARS-CoV-2 variants. Study-wide context: Participant was drawn from the COV1001 Ad26.COV2.S trial arm.

Trimming took 1 base from V and 4 from J; bases not matched to a gene: 11. The CDR3 contains 17 residues. Germline assignment: CDR1 SGHTA and CDR2 FQGNSA. Treatment given: some 20 received Ad26.COV2.S at low or high dose, single or two shots; 5 received placebo; per-sample allocation not given. Sampling was performed 63 days after the first vaccine or placebo injection. The sample came from a Boston adult aged 18-55 years. An Ad26 vector carrying the Wuhan-strain SARS-CoV-2 spike served as the vaccine. Overall study results and limits: After vaccination, substantial breadth of spike-specific CD8+ and CD4+ responses was reported.

Method: immunoSEQ multiplex PCR; TCRdb's copy keeps in-frame clones and lacks some. Of about 390,000 clones listed, more than 85% are singletons. Material: peripheral blood, obtained in a trial of Ad26.COV2.S vaccine versus placebo. This chain uses TRBV7-2 with TRBJ2-5, with 8 bases aligning to TRBD2. The receptor comes from a person between 18 and 65 years old who received the Ad26.COV2.S COVID-19 vaccine or a placebo. The CDR3, as DNA: TGTGCCAGCAGCTTAGTTGTAGGGGCCGGGGGGGGAGAGACCCAGTACTTC. Its protein product is CASSLVVGAGGGETQYF. The full variable domain, completed using reference TRBV7-2 and TRBJ2-5, is GAGVSQSPSNKVTEKGKDVELRCDPISGHTALYWYRQSLGQGLEFLIYFQGNSAPDKSGLPSDRFSAERTGGSVSTLTIQRTQQEDSAVYLCASSLVVGAGGGETQYFGPGTRLLVL.